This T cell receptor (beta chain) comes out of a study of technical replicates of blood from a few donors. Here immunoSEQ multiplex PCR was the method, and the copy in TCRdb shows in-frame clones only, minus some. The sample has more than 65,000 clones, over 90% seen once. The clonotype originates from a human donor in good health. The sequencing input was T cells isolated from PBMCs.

This chain's CDR3 is CASSRTANTGELFF. Written as DNA, the CDR3 is TGTGCCAGCAGTCGGACAGCGAACACCGGGGAGCTGTTTTTT. This chain uses TRBV28 with TRBJ2-2; TRBD1 might be the D (6 bases). The germline V and J ends were trimmed by 5 bases and 0 bases, with 7 bases remaining between them. This CDR3 region has 14 residues. Germline V gene sequence: CDR1 MDHEN, CDR2 SYDVKM.